This is a list of T cell receptor beta chains from one sample in a study of shared clonotypes between healthy human individuals. Here immunoSEQ multiplex PCR was the method, and the copy in TCRdb shows in-frame clones only, minus some. The sample yields roughly 100,000 clones, roughly 70% seen once. Sequenced input: memory CD8+ T cells sorted from blood. The receptors were sampled from a woman under 40 in good health. CDR3s include the opening cysteine and the closing phenylalanine or tryptophan. Fields, in order: V gene, D gene, J gene, clone size, CDR3 protein, CDR3 DNA. A D gene is named only where the DNA matches it firmly. The size entry is marked missing in some rows and otherwise reads once, few, many or a size class.

V gene: TRBV29-1; D gene: .; J gene: TRBJ2-1; clone size: few; CDR3 protein: CSVTPSTDSYNEQFF; CDR3 DNA: TGCAGCGTTACACCTTCGACCGACTCCTACAATGAGCAGTTCTTC
V gene: TRBV2; D gene: .; J gene: TRBJ2-2; clone size: few; CDR3 protein: CATFNSPPGRLGITGELFF; CDR3 DNA: TGTGCCACCTTTAACTCCCCCCCGGGCAGGCTTGGGATAACCGGGGAGCTGTTTTTT
V gene: TRBV28; D gene: .; J gene: TRBJ2-1; clone size: .; CDR3 protein: CASRPERDNEQFF; CDR3 DNA: TGTGCCAGCAGACCTGAACGAGACAATGAGCAGTTCTTC
V gene: TRBV6-5; D gene: .; J gene: TRBJ2-7; clone size: many; CDR3 protein: CASSSSWQGSSYEQYF; CDR3 DNA: TGTGCCAGCAGTTCGTCGTGGCAGGGGAGTTCCTACGAGCAGTACTTC
V gene: TRBV7-8; D gene: TRBD1; J gene: TRBJ1-1; clone size: .; CDR3 protein: CASSFEGALNTEAFF; CDR3 DNA: TGTGCCAGCAGCTTTGAGGGGGCACTGAACACTGAAGCTTTCTTT
V gene: TRBV13; D gene: TRBD2; J gene: TRBJ2-1; clone size: few; CDR3 protein: CASSQEGLEVEQFF; CDR3 DNA: TGTGCCAGCAGCCAGGAGGGACTAGAAGTTGAGCAGTTCTTC
V gene: TRBV2; D gene: .; J gene: TRBJ2-3; clone size: many; CDR3 protein: CAGYGDSTDTQYF; CDR3 DNA: TGTGCCGGCTACGGGGATAGCACAGATACGCAGTATTTT
V gene: TRBV25-1; D gene: .; J gene: TRBJ2-3; clone size: .; CDR3 protein: CASSEYWGEFGTDTQYF; CDR3 DNA: TGTGCCAGCAGTGAATATTGGGGGGAATTCGGCACAGATACGCAGTATTTT
V gene: TRBV27; D gene: .; J gene: TRBJ2-7; clone size: .; CDR3 protein: CASNYPSLRERNSPEQYF; CDR3 DNA: TGTGCCAGCAATTATCCCTCACTCCGGGAGCGAAATTCTCCCGAGCAGTACTTC
V gene: TRBV19; D gene: .; J gene: TRBJ2-1; clone size: .; CDR3 protein: CASSPVQAGNEQFF; CDR3 DNA: TGTGCCAGTAGCCCTGTACAGGCGGGCAATGAGCAGTTCTTC
V gene: TRBV5-4; D gene: .; J gene: TRBJ2-5; clone size: .; CDR3 protein: CASSLAAQETQYF; CDR3 DNA: TGTGCCAGCAGCTTGGCCGCACAAGAGACCCAGTACTTC
V gene: TRBV6-4; D gene: TRBD2; J gene: TRBJ2-1; clone size: few; CDR3 protein: CASSVLAGGNEQFF; CDR3 DNA: TGTGCCAGCAGTGTACTAGCGGGGGGCAATGAGCAGTTCTTC
V gene: TRBV7-9; D gene: .; J gene: TRBJ2-7; clone size: once; CDR3 protein: CASSVRGGYEQYF; CDR3 DNA: TGTGCCAGCAGCGTAAGGGGCGGGTACGAGCAGTACTTC
V gene: TRBV6-5; D gene: .; J gene: TRBJ2-7; clone size: .; CDR3 protein: CASSYGWEIFYEQYF; CDR3 DNA: TGTGCCAGCAGTTACGGGTGGGAGATTTTCTACGAGCAGTACTTC
V gene: TRBV5-4; D gene: TRBD1; J gene: TRBJ2-5; clone size: .; CDR3 protein: CASSPGTGWETQYF; CDR3 DNA: TGTGCCAGCAGTCCCGGGACAGGGTGGGAGACCCAGTACTTC
V gene: TRBV4-1; D gene: .; J gene: TRBJ1-4; clone size: .; CDR3 protein: CASMRGFTTNEKLFF; CDR3 DNA: TGCGCCAGCATGCGGGGATTCACAACTAATGAAAAACTGTTTTTT
V gene: TRBV7-9; D gene: .; J gene: TRBJ2-7; clone size: many; CDR3 protein: CASSLTSYEQYF; CDR3 DNA: TGTGCCAGCAGCTTAACTTCCTACGAGCAGTACTTC
V gene: TRBV7-8; D gene: TRBD2; J gene: TRBJ2-3; clone size: once; CDR3 protein: CASSPGILPGLPPDTQYF; CDR3 DNA: TGTGCCAGCAGCCCCGGGATCCTTCCGGGACTACCGCCAGATACGCAGTATTTT
V gene: TRBV5-1; D gene: .; J gene: TRBJ2-7; clone size: .; CDR3 protein: CASSFQGSYEQYF; CDR3 DNA: TGCGCCAGCAGCTTCCAGGGGTCCTACGAGCAGTACTTC
V gene: TRBV18; D gene: .; J gene: TRBJ2-7; clone size: .; CDR3 protein: CASSAPRAEHYEQYF; CDR3 DNA: TGTGCCAGCTCAGCACCGAGAGCGGAACACTACGAGCAGTACTTC
V gene: TRBV29-1; D gene: .; J gene: TRBJ1-2; clone size: .; CDR3 protein: CSVVATANYGYTF; CDR3 DNA: TGCAGCGTAGTGGCGACCGCTAACTATGGCTACACCTTC
V gene: TRBV5-4; D gene: .; J gene: TRBJ2-7; clone size: .; CDR3 protein: CASRKKDISYEQYF; CDR3 DNA: TGTGCCAGCAGAAAAAAGGACATCTCCTACGAGCAGTACTTC
V gene: TRBV19; D gene: TRBD1; J gene: TRBJ1-1; clone size: .; CDR3 protein: CASSPRTGMNTEAFF; CDR3 DNA: TGTGCCAGTAGTCCCCGGACAGGGATGAACACTGAAGCTTTCTTT
V gene: TRBV7-9; D gene: TRBD2; J gene: TRBJ2-7; clone size: many; CDR3 protein: CASSRSGGPYEQYF; CDR3 DNA: TGTGCCAGCAGCCGTAGCGGGGGTCCCTACGAGCAGTACTTC
V gene: TRBV5-6; D gene: .; J gene: TRBJ1-5; clone size: few; CDR3 protein: CASSGGLNQPQHF; CDR3 DNA: TGTGCCAGCAGCGGAGGACTTAATCAGCCCCAGCATTTT
V gene: TRBV7-9; D gene: TRBD2; J gene: TRBJ2-1; clone size: .; CDR3 protein: CASSSLLAGWNEQFF; CDR3 DNA: TGTGCCAGCAGCTCGCTACTAGCGGGGTGGAATGAGCAGTTCTTC
V gene: TRBV7-6; D gene: .; J gene: TRBJ1-1; clone size: .; CDR3 protein: CASSFMDTEAFF; CDR3 DNA: TGTGCCAGCAGCTTCATGGACACTGAAGCTTTCTTT
V gene: TRBV27; D gene: .; J gene: TRBJ2-7; clone size: .; CDR3 protein: CATLTGKSSYEQYF; CDR3 DNA: TGTGCCACCCTTACAGGGAAGAGCTCCTACGAGCAGTACTTC
V gene: TRBV29-1; D gene: .; J gene: TRBJ1-2; clone size: .; CDR3 protein: CSVERPYGYTF; CDR3 DNA: TGCAGCGTTGAAAGGCCTTATGGCTACACCTTC
V gene: TRBV5-8; D gene: .; J gene: TRBJ2-7; clone size: .; CDR3 protein: CASSLSLANEQYF; CDR3 DNA: TGTGCCAGCAGCTTGTCTTTAGCGAACGAGCAGTACTTC
V gene: TRBV7-9; D gene: .; J gene: TRBJ2-5; clone size: .; CDR3 protein: CASGSSGYQETQYF; CDR3 DNA: TGTGCCAGCGGATCGAGTGGGTACCAAGAGACCCAGTACTTC
V gene: TRBV2; D gene: TRBD2; J gene: TRBJ2-1; clone size: .; CDR3 protein: CASNQGLAESSYNEQFF; CDR3 DNA: TGTGCCAGCAATCAAGGACTAGCGGAGAGCTCCTACAATGAGCAGTTCTTC
V gene: TRBV5-8; D gene: .; J gene: TRBJ2-7; clone size: .; CDR3 protein: CASSLGDSSYEQYF; CDR3 DNA: TGTGCCAGCAGCTTGGGGGACTCGTCCTACGAGCAGTACTTC